The present entry profiles one TCR beta chain with its context. These data are taken from a study of early T cells in non-severe SARS-CoV-2 infection. TCRdb independently ran MiXCR on the 5' RACE reads; one entry per CDR3 protein. The sample lists tens of thousands of distinct CDR3 sequences, 12% to 15% seen once, with roughly 1.4% in the top ten. The sequence was collected from an adult who was a healthcare worker with PCR-confirmed SARS-CoV-2 infection or an uninfected control (not recorded which). The sequenced sample was whole blood.

For the CDR3, the DNA is TGTGCCAGCAACAGGGACGGCGGAACAGATACGCAGTATTTT. Amino acid sequence: CASNRDGGTDTQYF. V and J are TRBV9 and TRBJ2-3; D might be TRBD1 (6 bases). CDR1 is SGDLS and CDR2 is YYNGEE in the germline V gene. This CDR3 has 14 amino acids. V was cut by 6 bases and J by 3 bases, with 14 bases left in between.